This TCR beta chain appears in the sequencing data of a study of blood T cells in healthy people across ages. Study conclusions and caveats: Naive CD4+ cell counts and diversity both ran higher in long-lived than in aged donors.

A second PCR of 7 to 11 cycles used a sample-barcoded 5' primer and a J-beta primer mix. The template-switch adaptor was a 5' adaptor with 12 random nucleotides. It tagged each cDNA molecule. MiXCR was run by TCRdb on the 5' RACE reads, yielding one entry per CDR3 protein. The sample holds 890,000 or so distinct CDR3 sequences, approximately 65% seen once. This CDR3 is built from 16 residues. V lost 6 bases and J 2 bases, leaving 14 bases between the germline ends. Germline-derived CDR1 and CDR2 are LGHNA and YNFKEQ. Comments on this clonotype: Its cognate antigen is unknown.

The sequence was collected from a man aged 25 to 40 in good health. The sequencing input was blood. The chain combines TRBV4-2 with TRBJ2-6, with a weak D call TRBD2 (5 bases). In DNA form, the CDR3 reads TGTGCCAGCAGACCTAGTCTCGGGGCTGGGGCCAACGTCCTGACTTTC. Translation gives CASRPSLGAGANVLTF.